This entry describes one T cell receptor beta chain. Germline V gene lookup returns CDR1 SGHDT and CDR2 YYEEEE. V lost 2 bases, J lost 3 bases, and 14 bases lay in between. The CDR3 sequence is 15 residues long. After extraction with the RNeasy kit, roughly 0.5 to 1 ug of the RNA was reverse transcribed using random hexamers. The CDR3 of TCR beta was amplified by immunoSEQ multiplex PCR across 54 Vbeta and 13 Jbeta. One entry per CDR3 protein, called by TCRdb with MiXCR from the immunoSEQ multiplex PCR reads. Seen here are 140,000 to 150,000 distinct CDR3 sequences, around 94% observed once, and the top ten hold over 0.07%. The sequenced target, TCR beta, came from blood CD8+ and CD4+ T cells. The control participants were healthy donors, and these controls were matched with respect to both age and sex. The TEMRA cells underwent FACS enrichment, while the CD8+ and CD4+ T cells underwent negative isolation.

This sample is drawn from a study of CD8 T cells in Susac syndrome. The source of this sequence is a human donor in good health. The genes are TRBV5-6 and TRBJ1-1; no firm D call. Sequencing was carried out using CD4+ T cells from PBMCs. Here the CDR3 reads CASSFIGRPDTEAFF. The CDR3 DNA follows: TGTGCCAGCAGCTTTATTGGCCGACCGGACACTGAAGCTTTCTTT.